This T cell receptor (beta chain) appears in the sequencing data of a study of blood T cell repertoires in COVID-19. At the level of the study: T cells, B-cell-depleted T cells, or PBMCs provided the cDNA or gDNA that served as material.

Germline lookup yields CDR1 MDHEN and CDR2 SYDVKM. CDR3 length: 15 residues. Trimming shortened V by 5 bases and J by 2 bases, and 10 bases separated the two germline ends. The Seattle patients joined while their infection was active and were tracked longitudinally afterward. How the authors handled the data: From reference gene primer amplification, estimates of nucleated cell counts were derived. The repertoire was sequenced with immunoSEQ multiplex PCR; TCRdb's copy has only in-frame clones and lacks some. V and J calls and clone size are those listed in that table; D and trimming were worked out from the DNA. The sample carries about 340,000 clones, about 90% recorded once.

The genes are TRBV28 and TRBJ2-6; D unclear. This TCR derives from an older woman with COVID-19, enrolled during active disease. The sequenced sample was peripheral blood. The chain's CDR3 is CASSADTTGANVLTF. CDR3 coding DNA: TGTGCCAGCAGTGCCGACACAACTGGGGCCAACGTCCTGACTTTC.